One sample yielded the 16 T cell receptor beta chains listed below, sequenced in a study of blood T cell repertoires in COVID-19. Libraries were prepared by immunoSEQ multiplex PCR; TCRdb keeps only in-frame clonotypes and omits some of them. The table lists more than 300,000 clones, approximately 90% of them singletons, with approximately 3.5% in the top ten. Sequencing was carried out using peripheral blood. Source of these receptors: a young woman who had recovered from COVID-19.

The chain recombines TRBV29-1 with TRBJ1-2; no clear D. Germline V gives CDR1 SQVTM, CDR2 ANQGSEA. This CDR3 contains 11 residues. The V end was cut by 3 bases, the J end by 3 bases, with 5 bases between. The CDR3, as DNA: TGCAGCGTTGACGGAGACTATGGCTACACCTTC. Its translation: CSVDGDYGYTF.

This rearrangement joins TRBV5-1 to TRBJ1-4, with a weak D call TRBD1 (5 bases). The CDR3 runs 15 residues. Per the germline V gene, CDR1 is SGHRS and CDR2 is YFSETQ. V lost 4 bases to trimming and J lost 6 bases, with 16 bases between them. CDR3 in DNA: TGCGCCAGCAGCCTGGGCGGGACGGAGTATGAAAAACTGTTTTTT. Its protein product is CASSLGGTEYEKLFF.

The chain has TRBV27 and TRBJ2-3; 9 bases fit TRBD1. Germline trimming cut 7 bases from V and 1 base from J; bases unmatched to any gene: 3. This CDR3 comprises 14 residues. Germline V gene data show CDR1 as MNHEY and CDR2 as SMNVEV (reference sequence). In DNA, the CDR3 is TGTGCCAGCAAAAGGACAGGGGGCACAGATACGCAGTATTTT. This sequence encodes CASKRTGGTDTQYF.

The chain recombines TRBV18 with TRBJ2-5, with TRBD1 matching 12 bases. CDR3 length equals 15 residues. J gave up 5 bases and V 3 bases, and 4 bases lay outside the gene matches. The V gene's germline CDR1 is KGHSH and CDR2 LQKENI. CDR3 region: CASSPRDRGPETQYF. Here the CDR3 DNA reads TGTGCCAGCTCACCGCGGGACAGGGGGCCCGAGACCCAGTACTTC.

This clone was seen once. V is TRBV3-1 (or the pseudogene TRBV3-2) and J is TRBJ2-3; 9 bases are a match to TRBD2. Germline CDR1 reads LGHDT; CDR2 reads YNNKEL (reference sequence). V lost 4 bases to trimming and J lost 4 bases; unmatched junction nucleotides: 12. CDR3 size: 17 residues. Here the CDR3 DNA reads TGTGCCAGCAGCCGACGGACGGGACTAGCCGGCGCAGATACGCAGTATTTT. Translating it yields CASSRRTGLAGADTQYF.

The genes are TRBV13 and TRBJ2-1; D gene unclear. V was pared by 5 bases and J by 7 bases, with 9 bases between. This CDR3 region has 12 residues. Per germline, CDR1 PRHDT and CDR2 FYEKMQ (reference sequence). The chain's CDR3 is CASSRSRNEQFF. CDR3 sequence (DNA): TGTGCCAGCAGCCGTAGCCGGAATGAGCAGTTCTTC.

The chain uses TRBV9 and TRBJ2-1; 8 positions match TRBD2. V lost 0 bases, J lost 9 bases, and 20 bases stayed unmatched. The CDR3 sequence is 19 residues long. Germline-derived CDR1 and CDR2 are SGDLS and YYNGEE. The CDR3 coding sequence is TGTGCCAGCAGCGTAGCCCTACTCCGAGCGGGAGCTAACACGGGTGAGCAGTTCTTC. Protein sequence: CASSVALLRAGANTGEQFF.

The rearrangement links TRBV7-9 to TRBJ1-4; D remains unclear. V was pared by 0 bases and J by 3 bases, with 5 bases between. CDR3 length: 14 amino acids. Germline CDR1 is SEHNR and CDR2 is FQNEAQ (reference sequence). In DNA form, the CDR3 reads TGTGCCAGCAGCTTAGCCGTTTCTAATGAAAAACTGTTTTTT. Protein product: CASSLAVSNEKLFF.

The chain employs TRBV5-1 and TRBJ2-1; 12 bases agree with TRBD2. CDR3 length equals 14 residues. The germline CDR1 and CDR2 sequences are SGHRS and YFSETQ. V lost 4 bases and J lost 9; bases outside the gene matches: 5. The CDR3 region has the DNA TGCGCCAGCAGCCCAGGGACTAGCGGGCTTGAGCAGTTCTTC. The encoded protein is CASSPGTSGLEQFF.

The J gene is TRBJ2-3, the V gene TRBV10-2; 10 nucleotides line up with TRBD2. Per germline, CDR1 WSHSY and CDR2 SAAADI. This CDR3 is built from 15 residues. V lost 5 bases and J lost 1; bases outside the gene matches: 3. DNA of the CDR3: TGCGCCAGCAGTACGGGGACTAGCGGCACAGATACGCAGTATTTT. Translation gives CASSTGTSGTDTQYF.

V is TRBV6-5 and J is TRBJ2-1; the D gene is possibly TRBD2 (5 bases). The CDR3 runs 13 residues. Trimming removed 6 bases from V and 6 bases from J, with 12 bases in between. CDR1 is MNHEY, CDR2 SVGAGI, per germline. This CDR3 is CASSLVSGNEQFF. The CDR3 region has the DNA TGTGCCAGCAGCCTTGTGAGCGGCAATGAGCAGTTCTTC.

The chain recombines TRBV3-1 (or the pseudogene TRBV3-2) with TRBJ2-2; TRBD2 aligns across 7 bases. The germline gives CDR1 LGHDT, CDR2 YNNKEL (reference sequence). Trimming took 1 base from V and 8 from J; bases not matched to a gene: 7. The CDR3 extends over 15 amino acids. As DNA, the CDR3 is TGTGCCAGCAGCCAAGGACGGACTAGAAGTGGGGAGCTGTTTTTT. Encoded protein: CASSQGRTRSGELFF.

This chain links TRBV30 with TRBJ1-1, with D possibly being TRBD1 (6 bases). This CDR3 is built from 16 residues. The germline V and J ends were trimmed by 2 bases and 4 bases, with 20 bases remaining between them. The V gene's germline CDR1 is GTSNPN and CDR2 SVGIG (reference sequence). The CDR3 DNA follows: TGTGCCTGGAGTTTCCGGGCAGGGGAGGGTCGCACTGAAGCTTTCTTT. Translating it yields CAWSFRAGEGRTEAFF.

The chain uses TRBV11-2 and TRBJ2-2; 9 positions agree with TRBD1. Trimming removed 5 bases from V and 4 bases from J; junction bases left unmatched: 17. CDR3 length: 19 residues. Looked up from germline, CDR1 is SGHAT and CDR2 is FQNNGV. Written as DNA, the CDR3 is TGTGCCAGCAGCCCGCTCGGGGGTAGGGGACAGGGCCCCACCGGGGAGCTGTTTTTT. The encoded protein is CASSPLGGRGQGPTGELFF.

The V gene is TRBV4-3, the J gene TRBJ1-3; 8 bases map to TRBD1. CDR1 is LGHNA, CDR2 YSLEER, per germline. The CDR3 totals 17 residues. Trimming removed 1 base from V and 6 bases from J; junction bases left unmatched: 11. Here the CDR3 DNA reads TGCGCCAGCAGCCAAGGGCTGGGGCAGGGGGCGCAAAACACCATATATTTT. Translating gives CASSQGLGQGAQNTIYF.

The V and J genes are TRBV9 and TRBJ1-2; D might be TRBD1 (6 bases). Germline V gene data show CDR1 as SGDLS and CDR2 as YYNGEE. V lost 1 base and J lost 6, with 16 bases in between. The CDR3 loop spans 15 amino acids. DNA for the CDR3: TGTGCCAGCAGCGTAAGATCTAGGGGGGGCGATGGCTACACCTTC. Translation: CASSVRSRGGDGYTF.